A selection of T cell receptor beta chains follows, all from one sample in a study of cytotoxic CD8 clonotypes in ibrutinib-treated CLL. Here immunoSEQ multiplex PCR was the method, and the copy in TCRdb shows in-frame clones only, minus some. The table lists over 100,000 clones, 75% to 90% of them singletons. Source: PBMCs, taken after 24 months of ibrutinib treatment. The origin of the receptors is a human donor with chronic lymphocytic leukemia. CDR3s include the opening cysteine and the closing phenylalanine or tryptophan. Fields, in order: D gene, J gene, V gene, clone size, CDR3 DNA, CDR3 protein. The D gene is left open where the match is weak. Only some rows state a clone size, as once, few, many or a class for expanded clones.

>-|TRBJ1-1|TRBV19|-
TGTGCCAGTAGTATAGAGGGACCGAGGGAAGCTTTCTTT
CASSIEGPREAFF
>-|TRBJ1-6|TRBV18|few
TGTGCCAGCTCACCACTAACAGCTTCACCCCTCCACTTT
CASSPLTASPLHF
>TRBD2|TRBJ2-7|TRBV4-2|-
TGTGCCAGCAGCCAAGATGGGGCTAGCGGGGGGCCCTACGAGCAGTACTTC
CASSQDGASGGPYEQYF
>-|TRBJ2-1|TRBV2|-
TGTGCCAGCAGTGGAGCAGTCGCCTACAATGAGCAGTTCTTC
CASSGAVAYNEQFF
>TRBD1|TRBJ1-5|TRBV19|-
TGTGCCAGTAGTATAGGAGGGGGCGCAGGTCAGCCCCAGCATTTT
CASSIGGGAGQPQHF
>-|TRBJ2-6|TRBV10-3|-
TGTGCCATCAGTGGGGCCAGCGAGTCTGGGGCCAACGTCCTGACTTTC
CAISGASESGANVLTF
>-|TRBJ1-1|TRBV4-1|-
TGCGCCAGCAGCCAAGAAAGGTCAAACGGGGGAGCTTTCTTT
CASSQERSNGGAFF
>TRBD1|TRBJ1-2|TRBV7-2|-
TGTGCCAGCAGTTCATACAGGGGAAGGAACTATGGCTACACCTTC
CASSSYRGRNYGYTF
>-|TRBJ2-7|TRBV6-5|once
TGTGCCAGCAGCCAAGCTGGTGGGTTATACGAGCAGTACTTC
CASSQAGGLYEQYF
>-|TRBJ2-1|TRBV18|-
TGTGCCAGCTCACCTGAACAACCGGGAACCTACAATGAGCAGTTCTTC
CASSPEQPGTYNEQFF
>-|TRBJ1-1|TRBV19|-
TGTGCCAGCGGGCGGAATCCTGTGGATTACACTGAAGCTTTCTTT
CASGRNPVDYTEAFF
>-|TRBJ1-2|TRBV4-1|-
TGCGCCAGCAGCCTAATTCAGTTCTCCTATGGCTACACCTTC
CASSLIQFSYGYTF
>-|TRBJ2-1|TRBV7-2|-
TGTGCCAGCAGCTTAGCTAGCTCCGACAATAGGCAGTTCTTC
CASSLASSDNRQFF
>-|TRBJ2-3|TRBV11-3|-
TGTGCCAGCAGCCGCGGGGCGGTTTCACCCCCGCGGAGCACAGATACGCAGTATTTT
CASSRGAVSPPRSTDTQYF
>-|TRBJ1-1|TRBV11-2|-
TGTGCCAGCAGCCAGGGTTGGACTGAAGCTTTCTTT
CASSQGWTEAFF
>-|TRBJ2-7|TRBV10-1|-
TGCGCCAGCAGTGTTTCGAGCTCCTACGAGCAGTACTTC
CASSVSSSYEQYF
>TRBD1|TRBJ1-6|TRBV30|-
TGTGCCTGGAGCCGGGACAGAATAAGCTCCTATAATTCACCCCTCCACTTT
CAWSRDRISSYNSPLHF
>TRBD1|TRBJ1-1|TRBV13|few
TGTGCCAGCAGCTTAGCAGGGGGCATTGAAGCTTTCTTT
CASSLAGGIEAFF
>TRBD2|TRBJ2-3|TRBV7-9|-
TGTGCCAGCAGCACTTTAGCGGGAGGTATCACAGATACGCAGTATTTT
CASSTLAGGITDTQYF
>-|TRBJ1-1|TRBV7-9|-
TGTGCCAGCAGCCGCGTTTCTGAAGCTTTCTTT
CASSRVSEAFF
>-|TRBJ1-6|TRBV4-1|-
TGCGCCAGCAGCCAAGAGTCTAGGGTTTCACCCCTCCACTTT
CASSQESRVSPLHF
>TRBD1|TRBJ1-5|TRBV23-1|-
TGCGCCAGCAGTCACGGGCGGGATCGATCCGGGACAGCCAAAGCCCGGGATCAGCCCCAGCATTTT
CASSHGRDRSGTAKARDQPQHF
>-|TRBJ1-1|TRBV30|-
TGTGCCGGGTATAGGAACACTGAAGCTTTCTTT
CAGYRNTEAFF
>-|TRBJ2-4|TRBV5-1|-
TGCGCCAGCAGCTTGGGACAGCTCTCAGGAACCGTAAACATTCAGTACTTC
CASSLGQLSGTVNIQYF
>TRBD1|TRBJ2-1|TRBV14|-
TGTGCCAGCAGCCAAGGGGCGACAGGGTATCAGTTCTTC
CASSQGATGYQFF
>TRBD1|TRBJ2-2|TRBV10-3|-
TGTGCCATCCGAGAGGGGGCGGGCACCGGGGAGCTGTTTTTT
CAIREGAGTGELFF
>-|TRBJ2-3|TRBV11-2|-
TGTGCCAGCAGCTTAGTACAGGGGAGGGATACGCAGTATTTT
CASSLVQGRDTQYF
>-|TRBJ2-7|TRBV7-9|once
TGTGCCGTTCCCGACAGTGGCTACGAGCAGTACTTC
CAVPDSGYEQYF
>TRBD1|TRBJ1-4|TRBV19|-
TGTGCCAGTAGTCTACAGGGGGCAGAGCTGTTTTTT
CASSLQGAELFF
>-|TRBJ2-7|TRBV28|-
TGTGCCAGCAGTTTACGACAAGAGCAGTACTTC
CASSLRQEQYF
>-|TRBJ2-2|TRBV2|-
TGTGCCAGCACTGAACAGGTCGTAAACACCGGGGAGCTGTTTTTT
CASTEQVVNTGELFF
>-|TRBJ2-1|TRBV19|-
TGTGCCAGTAAAGGCGACAGTAAGTCCTACAATGAGCAGTTCTTC
CASKGDSKSYNEQFF
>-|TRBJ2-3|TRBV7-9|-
TGTGCCAGCAGCTTAGAAAGTCCGGGGACGCAGTATTTT
CASSLESPGTQYF
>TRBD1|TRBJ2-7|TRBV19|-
TGTGCCATAAGATTGACAGGGTCGTACTTC
CAIRLTGSYF
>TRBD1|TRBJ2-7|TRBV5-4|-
TGTGCCAGCAGCTTGACAGGGGGCGATGACTACGAGCAGTACTTC
CASSLTGGDDYEQYF
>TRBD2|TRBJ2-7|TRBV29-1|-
TGCAGCGTGGGGCTAGCGGGAGTGGGCGAGCAGTACTTC
CSVGLAGVGEQYF
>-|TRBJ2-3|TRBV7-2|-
TGTGCCAGCAGCCCCATAGTAGCAGATACGCAGTATTTT
CASSPIVADTQYF
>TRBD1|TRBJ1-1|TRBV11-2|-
TGTGCCAGCAGCTTAGATCGGACAGGGGGCGTCAGGGACACTGAAGCTTTCTTT
CASSLDRTGGVRDTEAFF
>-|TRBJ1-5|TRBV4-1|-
TGCGCCAGCAGCCAAACATTGTCGGCTTCCAATCAGCCCCAGCATTTT
CASSQTLSASNQPQHF
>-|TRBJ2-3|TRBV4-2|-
TGTGCCAGCAGCCAAGAAGGGTACCGCGGCACAGATACGCAGTATTTT
CASSQEGYRGTDTQYF
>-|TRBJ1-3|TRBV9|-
TGTGCCAGCAGCGTAGATATACCGAGCTCTGGAAACACCATATATTTT
CASSVDIPSSGNTIYF
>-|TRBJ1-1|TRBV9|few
TGTGCCAGCAGGTTCGTGGCCAACACTGAAGCTTTCTTT
CASRFVANTEAFF
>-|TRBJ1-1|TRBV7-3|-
TGTGCCAGCAGCTTAGGCGGAGGACTTGAAGCTTTCTTT
CASSLGGGLEAFF
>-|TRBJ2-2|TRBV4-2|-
TGTGCCAGCAGCCAAGATCCCCCTGGGGCGACCGGGGAGCTGTTTTTT
CASSQDPPGATGELFF
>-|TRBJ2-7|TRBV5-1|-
TGCGCCAGCAGGTGGGGGGAGATCTCCTACGAGCAGTACTTC
CASRWGEISYEQYF
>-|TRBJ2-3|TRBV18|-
TGTGCCAGCTCTGGACCGGCGGGAGATACGCAGTATTTT
CASSGPAGDTQYF
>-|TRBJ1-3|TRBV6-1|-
TGTGCCAGCAGTGGAGGGGGGTCCCTCCTCTCTGGAAACACCATATATTTT
CASSGGGSLLSGNTIYF
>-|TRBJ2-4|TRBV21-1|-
TGTGCCAGCGCGAAGGTTAGGGCAAACATTCAGTACTTC
CASAKVRANIQYF
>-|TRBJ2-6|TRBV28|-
TGTGCCAGCACCTTTCAGGGTTGGAAAGCCTCTGGGGCCAACGTCCTGACTTTC
CASTFQGWKASGANVLTF
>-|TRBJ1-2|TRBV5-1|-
TGCGCCAGCAGCCCCGAACAGCGGCAGTTGGGATACACCTTC
CASSPEQRQLGYTF
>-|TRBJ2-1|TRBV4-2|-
TGTGCCAGCAGCCAAGTATTGTCCTACAATGAGCAGTTCTTC
CASSQVLSYNEQFF
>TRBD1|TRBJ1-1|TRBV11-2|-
TGTGCCAGCAGCCTTAGGACAGGCTGGAGCACTGAAGCTTTCTTT
CASSLRTGWSTEAFF
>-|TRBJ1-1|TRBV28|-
TGTGCCAGCCTCCACAGAGATCAGGGCGGAACTTTCTTT
CASLHRDQGGTFF
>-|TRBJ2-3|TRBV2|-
TGTGCCAGCAGTGGGACAGGGAGGGGGCGTTTTGTAGATACGCAGTATTTT
CASSGTGRGRFVDTQYF
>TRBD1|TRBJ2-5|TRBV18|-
TGTGCCAGCTCGACGGACAGGGGTGGAGAGACCCAGTACTTC
CASSTDRGGETQYF
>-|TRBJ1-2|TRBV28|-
TGTGCCAGCAGTTTACAGACGGGCTATGGCTACACCTTC
CASSLQTGYGYTF
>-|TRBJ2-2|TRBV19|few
TGTGCCAGTACCCTAGACAGCAGAACCGGGGAGCTGTTTTTT
CASTLDSRTGELFF
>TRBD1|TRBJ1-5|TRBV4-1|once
TGCGCCAGCAGCCACTATCTGGACAGGGGTCAGCCCCAGCATTTT
CASSHYLDRGQPQHF
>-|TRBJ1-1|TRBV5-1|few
TGCGCCAGCAGCTTGGACACGAACACTGAAGCTTTCTTT
CASSLDTNTEAFF